Included here is one TCR beta chain sequence, with context. This CDR3 spans 15 amino acids. Germline assignment: CDR1 MGHRA and CDR2 YSYEKL. The V and J ends lost 1 base and 6 bases, in that order; junction bases with no gene match: 2. These data originate in a study of T-cell reconstitution after alpha-beta-depleted transplantation in children. As it was prepared, the TCRbeta library received unique molecular identifiers. TCRdb re-called the PCR reads through MiXCR, storing one row per CDR3 protein. The sample includes some 440,000 distinct CDR3 sequences, under 20% of them seen just once. Source: PBMCs, mostly from graft donor cells, taken 360 days after TCRalphabeta/CD19-depleted stem cell transplant. The genes are TRBV4-1 and TRBJ2-2; 10 bases align to TRBD2. The source of this sequence is a boy under three years old who had a stem cell transplant for Wiskott-Aldrich syndrome, so the T cells may come from the graft donor. CDR3 nucleotide sequence: TGCGCCAGCAGCCAAGGGCTAGCGGGGGCCGGGGAGCTGTTTTTT. Its protein product is CASSQGLAGAGELFF.